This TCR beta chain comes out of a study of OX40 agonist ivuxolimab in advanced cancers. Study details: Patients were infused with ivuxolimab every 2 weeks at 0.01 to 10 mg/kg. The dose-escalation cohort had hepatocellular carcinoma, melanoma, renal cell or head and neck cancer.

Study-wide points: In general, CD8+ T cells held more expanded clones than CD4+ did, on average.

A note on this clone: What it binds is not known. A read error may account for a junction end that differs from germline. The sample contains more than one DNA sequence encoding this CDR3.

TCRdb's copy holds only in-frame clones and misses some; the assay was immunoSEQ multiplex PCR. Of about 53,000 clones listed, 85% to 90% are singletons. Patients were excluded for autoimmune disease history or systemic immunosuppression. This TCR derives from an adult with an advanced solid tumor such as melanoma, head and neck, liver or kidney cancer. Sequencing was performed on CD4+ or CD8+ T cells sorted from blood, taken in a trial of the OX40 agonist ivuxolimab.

CDR3 residues: CASSISGRNTGELFF. In DNA, the CDR3 is TGCGCCAGTAGTATTAGCGGGAGAAACACCGGGGAGCTGTTTTTT. The chain is built from TRBV19 and TRBJ2-2; 9 bases line up with TRBD2. Germline V gene data show CDR1 as LNHDA and CDR2 as SQIVND (reference sequence). CDR3 size: 15 residues.